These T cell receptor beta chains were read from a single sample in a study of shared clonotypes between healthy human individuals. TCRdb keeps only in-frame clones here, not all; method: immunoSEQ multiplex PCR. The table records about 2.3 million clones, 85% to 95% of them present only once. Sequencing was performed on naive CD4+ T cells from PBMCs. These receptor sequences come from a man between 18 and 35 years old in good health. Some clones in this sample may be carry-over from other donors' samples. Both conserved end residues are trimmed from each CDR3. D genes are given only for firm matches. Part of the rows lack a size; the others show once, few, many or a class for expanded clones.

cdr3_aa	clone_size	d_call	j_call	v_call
ASGGDPLWYGYT	-	-	TRBJ1-2	TRBV6-1
ASSPRGMGNQPQH	few	-	TRBJ1-5	TRBV6-5
ASSRTGGGSSNEQY	-	TRBD2	TRBJ2-7	TRBV4-2
ASSEENTEAF	-	-	TRBJ1-1	TRBV28
ASRETSSQGRNTEAF	-	-	TRBJ1-1	TRBV19
ASSFSGVYPDTQY	-	-	TRBJ2-3	TRBV7-2
ASSLVSGDVVKKLF	-	-	TRBJ1-4	TRBV5-1
ASSYEGTVLYEQY	-	-	TRBJ2-7	TRBV6-6
SARGTYGYT	-	-	TRBJ1-2	TRBV20-1
ASRETGADEKLF	-	TRBD1	TRBJ1-4	TRBV6-6
ASSFRGAPGEQY	once	-	TRBJ2-7	TRBV5-4
ASSPRTGNEKLF	-	TRBD1	TRBJ1-4	TRBV14
ASSLVQGTDTQY	once	-	TRBJ2-3	TRBV5-4
ASSPRGQNDGYT	-	TRBD1	TRBJ1-2	TRBV19
ASSSPQSNYGYT	once	-	TRBJ1-2	TRBV7-3
ASSLGPSGLYNEQF	-	TRBD2	TRBJ2-1	TRBV5-4
ASSLLLAGGYNEQF	-	TRBD2	TRBJ2-1	TRBV7-6
ASTPLGGSNSPLH	-	-	TRBJ1-6	TRBV28
ASSVGAGASTDTQY	once	-	TRBJ2-3	TRBV9
AIGTYRNTIY	-	-	TRBJ1-3	TRBV15
ASSQGASLDEQY	-	-	TRBJ2-7	TRBV4-1
ASSLPTGVGYT	-	TRBD1	TRBJ1-2	TRBV7-9
ASSVRTSGRGDEQF	-	TRBD2	TRBJ2-1	TRBV19
ASSQSTGLAGYNEQF	-	TRBD2	TRBJ2-1	TRBV5-1
ASKQGATNEKLF	-	-	TRBJ1-4	TRBV19
ASSPLGPYGYT	-	-	TRBJ1-2	TRBV18
ASSERGGQGDQPQH	-	TRBD1	TRBJ1-5	TRBV10-1
ASSYDRNTGELF	-	-	TRBJ2-2	TRBV18
ASSLAVLGVNTEAF	once	-	TRBJ1-1	TRBV7-2
ASSPRAGGLAVISGANVLT	-	TRBD2	TRBJ2-6	TRBV18
ASSPSGAMNEKLF	-	-	TRBJ1-4	TRBV28
ASNPGYGPDTQY	-	-	TRBJ2-3	TRBV6-6
ASSLGLGQRSYNEQF	-	TRBD1	TRBJ2-1	TRBV5-4
ASSQVSGLRQF	-	-	TRBJ2-1	TRBV14
ASSLVAGGPYNEQF	-	TRBD2	TRBJ2-1	TRBV27
ASSSGTRMREQY	-	-	TRBJ2-7	TRBV5-6
ASRKRLAGGPETQY	-	TRBD2	TRBJ2-5	TRBV7-3
ASSVGVAGGGSNTGELF	-	TRBD2	TRBJ2-2	TRBV9
ASSPATGNYEQY	-	-	TRBJ2-7	TRBV18
ATQQGTNTEAF	once	-	TRBJ1-1	TRBV19
ASSESDAGAYNEQF	-	TRBD2	TRBJ2-1	TRBV10-1
AWSYRQTYGYT	-	-	TRBJ1-2	TRBV30
ASSPWGQSSNQPQH	-	TRBD1	TRBJ1-5	TRBV7-8
ASSLYRGKKPQH	-	TRBD1	TRBJ1-5	TRBV5-6
SVKGRYGYT	-	-	TRBJ1-2	TRBV20-1
ASSLQGSNQPQH	-	TRBD1	TRBJ1-5	TRBV5-5
ASGTGTDTQY	-	-	TRBJ2-3	TRBV11-3
ASSLFRGYEKLF	-	-	TRBJ1-4	TRBV7-2
ASSIGAGTFREQY	-	-	TRBJ2-7	TRBV5-4
ASSLGFERSYEQY	-	-	TRBJ2-7	TRBV5-1
ASSKEAPRGGYT	few	-	TRBJ1-2	TRBV21-1
ASRLDEGHEQF	-	-	TRBJ2-1	TRBV6-5
ASESSTEAF	-	-	TRBJ1-1	TRBV28